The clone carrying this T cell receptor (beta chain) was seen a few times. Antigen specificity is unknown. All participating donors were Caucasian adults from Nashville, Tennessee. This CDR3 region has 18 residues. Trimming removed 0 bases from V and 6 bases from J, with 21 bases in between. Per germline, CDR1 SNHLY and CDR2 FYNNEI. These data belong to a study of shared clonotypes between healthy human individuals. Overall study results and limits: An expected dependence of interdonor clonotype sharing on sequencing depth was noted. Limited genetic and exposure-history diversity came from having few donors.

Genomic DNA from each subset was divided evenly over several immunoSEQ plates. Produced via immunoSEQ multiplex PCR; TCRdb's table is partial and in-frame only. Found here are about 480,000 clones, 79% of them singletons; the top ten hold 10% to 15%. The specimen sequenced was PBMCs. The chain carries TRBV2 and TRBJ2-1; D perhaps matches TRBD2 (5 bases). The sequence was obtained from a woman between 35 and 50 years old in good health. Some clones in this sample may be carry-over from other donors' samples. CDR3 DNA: TGTGCCAGCAGTGAAGCGCTTGGGGTTATAGTCGCGGGCAATGAGCAGTTCTTC. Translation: CASSEALGVIVAGNEQFF.